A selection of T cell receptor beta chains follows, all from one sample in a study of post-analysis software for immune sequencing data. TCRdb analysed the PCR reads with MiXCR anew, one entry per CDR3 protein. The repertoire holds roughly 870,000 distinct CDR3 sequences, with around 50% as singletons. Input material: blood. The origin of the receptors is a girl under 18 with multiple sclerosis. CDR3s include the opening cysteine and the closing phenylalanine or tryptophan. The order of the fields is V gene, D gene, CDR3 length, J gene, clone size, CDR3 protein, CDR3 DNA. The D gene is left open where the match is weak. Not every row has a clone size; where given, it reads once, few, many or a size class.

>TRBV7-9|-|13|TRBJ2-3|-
CASSFKSTDTQYF
TGTGCCAGCAGCTTCAAAAGCACAGATACGCAGTATTTT
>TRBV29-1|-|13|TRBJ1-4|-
CSVGAGLKEKLFF
TGCAGCGTTGGAGCGGGGCTGAAGGAAAAACTGTTTTTT
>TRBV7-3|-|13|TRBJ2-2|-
CASSVVYTGELFF
TGTGCCAGCAGCGTAGTATACACCGGGGAGCTGTTTTTT
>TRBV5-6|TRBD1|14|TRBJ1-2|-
CASNPTGGNYGYTF
TGTGCCAGCAACCCGACAGGGGGGAACTATGGCTACACCTTC
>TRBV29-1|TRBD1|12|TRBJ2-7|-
CSVDEGGDEQYF
TGCAGCGTTGATGAAGGGGGCGACGAGCAGTACTTC
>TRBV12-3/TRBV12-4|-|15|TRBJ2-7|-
CASSPTRAQRGEQYF
TGTGCCAGCAGTCCTACGCGGGCTCAACGCGGCGAGCAGTACTTC
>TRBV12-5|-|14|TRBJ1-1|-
CASGPETRNTEAFF
TGTGCTAGTGGTCCCGAGACGCGAAACACTGAAGCTTTCTTT
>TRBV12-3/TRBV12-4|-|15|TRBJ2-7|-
CASSPLSGEPYEQYF
TGTGCCAGCAGCCCCTTATCGGGAGAACCCTACGAGCAGTACTTC
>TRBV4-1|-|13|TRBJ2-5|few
CASSQPGGETQYF
TGCGCCAGCAGCCAACCAGGGGGGGAGACCCAGTACTTC
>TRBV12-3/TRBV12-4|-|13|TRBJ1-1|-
CASRAPMNTEAFF
TGTGCCAGCAGGGCTCCCATGAACACTGAAGCTTTCTTT
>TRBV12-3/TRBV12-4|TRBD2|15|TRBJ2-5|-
CASMNRGGLRETQYF
TGTGCCAGCATGAACCGCGGGGGACTCCGAGAGACCCAGTACTTC
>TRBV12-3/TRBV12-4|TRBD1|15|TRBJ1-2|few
CASSLRTGPAQGYTF
TGTGCCAGCAGTTTACGGACAGGGCCGGCGCAGGGCTACACCTTC
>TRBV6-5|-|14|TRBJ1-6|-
CASSYDKGNSPLHF
TGTGCCAGCAGTTACGACAAGGGGAATTCACCCCTCCACTTT
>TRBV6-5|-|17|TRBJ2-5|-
CASSYVFWGERKETQYF
TGTGCCAGCAGTTACGTTTTCTGGGGAGAGAGGAAAGAGACCCAGTACTTC
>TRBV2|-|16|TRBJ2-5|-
CASREFYYGGLETQYF
TGTGCCAGCAGAGAATTCTACTATGGTGGGTTGGAGACCCAGTACTTC
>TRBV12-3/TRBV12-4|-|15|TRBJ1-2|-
CASSQGPSGRYGYTF
TGTGCCAGCAGCCAGGGGCCATCTGGGCGCTATGGCTACACCTTC
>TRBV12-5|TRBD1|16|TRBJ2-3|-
CASGSSGTGGADTQYF
TGTGCTAGTGGTTCATCCGGGACAGGGGGCGCAGATACGCAGTATTTT
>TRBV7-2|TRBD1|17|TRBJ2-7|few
CASSLDNRGRKGYEQYF
TGTGCCAGCAGCTTAGATAACAGGGGGCGCAAGGGCTACGAGCAGTACTTC
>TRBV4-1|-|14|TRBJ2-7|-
CASSQAKGGHEQYF
TGCGCCAGCAGCCAAGCCAAGGGGGGCCACGAGCAGTACTTC
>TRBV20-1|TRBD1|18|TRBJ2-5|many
CSARGGGTRDSYQETQYF
TGCAGTGCTCGTGGGGGCGGTACTCGGGACAGCTACCAAGAGACCCAGTACTTC
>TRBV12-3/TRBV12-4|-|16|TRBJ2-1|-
CASSFSRDFSYNEQFF
TGTGCCAGCAGTTTCTCCCGGGACTTCTCCTACAATGAGCAGTTCTTC
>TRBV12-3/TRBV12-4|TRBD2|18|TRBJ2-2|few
CASSPHSPGLAITGELFF
TGTGCCAGCAGTCCTCATTCTCCGGGACTAGCGATCACCGGGGAGCTGTTTTTT
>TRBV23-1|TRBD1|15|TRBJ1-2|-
CASSSAGQGTYGYTF
TGCGCCAGCAGTTCCGCGGGACAGGGAACGTATGGCTACACCTTC
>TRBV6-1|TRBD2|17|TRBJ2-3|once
CASSSPGVAGSLYTQYF
TGTGCCAGCAGCTCCCCGGGGGTAGCGGGTTCACTATATACGCAGTATTTT
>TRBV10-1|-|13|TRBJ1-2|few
CASSDYPNYGYTF
TGCGCCAGCAGTGATTATCCTAACTATGGCTACACCTTC
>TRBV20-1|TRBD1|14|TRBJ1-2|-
CSARGDRDNYGYTF
TGCAGTGCTAGAGGGGACAGAGATAACTATGGCTACACCTTC
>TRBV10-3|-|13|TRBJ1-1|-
CAISLPGKFEAFF
TGTGCCATCAGTCTTCCGGGTAAATTTGAAGCTTTCTTT
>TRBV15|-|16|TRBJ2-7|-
CATSRVGAGDPYEQYF
TGTGCCACCAGCAGAGTCGGTGCAGGTGACCCCTACGAGCAGTACTTC
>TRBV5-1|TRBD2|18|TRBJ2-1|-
CASSLARWAGVAANEQFF
TGCGCCAGCAGCTTGGCCCGGTGGGCGGGAGTGGCGGCCAATGAGCAGTTCTTC
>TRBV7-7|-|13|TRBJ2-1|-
CASSFDYDHEQFF
TGTGCCAGCAGCTTTGACTATGACCATGAGCAGTTCTTC
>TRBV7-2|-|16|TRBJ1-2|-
CASRPGGRLGYYGYTF
TGTGCCAGCAGACCCGGGGGTCGCTTGGGGTACTATGGCTACACCTTC
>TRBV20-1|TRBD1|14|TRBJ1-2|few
CSASSGQTNYGYTF
TGCAGTGCTAGCTCGGGACAGACTAACTATGGCTACACCTTC
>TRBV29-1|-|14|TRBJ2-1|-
CSVGISRDSNEQFF
TGCAGCGTTGGGATCTCCCGGGATTCCAATGAGCAGTTCTTC